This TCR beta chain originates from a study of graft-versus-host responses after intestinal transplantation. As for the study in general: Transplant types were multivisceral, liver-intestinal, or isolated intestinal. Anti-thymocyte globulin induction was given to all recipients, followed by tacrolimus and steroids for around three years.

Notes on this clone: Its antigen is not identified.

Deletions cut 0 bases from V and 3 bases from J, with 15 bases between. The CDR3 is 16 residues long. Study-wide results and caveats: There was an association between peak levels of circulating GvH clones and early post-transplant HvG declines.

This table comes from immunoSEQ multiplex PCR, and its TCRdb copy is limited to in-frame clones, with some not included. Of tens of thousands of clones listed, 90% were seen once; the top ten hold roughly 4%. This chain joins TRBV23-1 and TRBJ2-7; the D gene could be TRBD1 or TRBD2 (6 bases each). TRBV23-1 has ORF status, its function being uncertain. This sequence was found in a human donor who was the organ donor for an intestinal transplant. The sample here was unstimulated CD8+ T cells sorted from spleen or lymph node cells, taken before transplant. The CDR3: CASSQSDRPGDYEQYV. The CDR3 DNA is TGCGCCAGCAGTCAATCCGACAGGCCGGGGGACTACGAGCAGTACGTC.